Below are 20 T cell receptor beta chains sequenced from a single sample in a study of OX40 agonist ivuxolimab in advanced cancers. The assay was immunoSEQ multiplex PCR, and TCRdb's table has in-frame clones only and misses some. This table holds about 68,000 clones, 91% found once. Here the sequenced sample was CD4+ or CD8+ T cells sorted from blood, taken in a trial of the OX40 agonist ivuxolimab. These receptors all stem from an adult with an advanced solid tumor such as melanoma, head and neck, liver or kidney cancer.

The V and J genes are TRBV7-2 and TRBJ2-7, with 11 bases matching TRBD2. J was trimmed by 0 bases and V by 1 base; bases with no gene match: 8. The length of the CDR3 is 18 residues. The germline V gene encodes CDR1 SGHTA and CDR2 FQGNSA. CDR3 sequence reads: CASSLGASGRTSSYEQYF. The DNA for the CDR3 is TGTGCCAGCAGCTTAGGGGCTAGCGGGAGGACCTCCTCCTACGAGCAGTACTTC.

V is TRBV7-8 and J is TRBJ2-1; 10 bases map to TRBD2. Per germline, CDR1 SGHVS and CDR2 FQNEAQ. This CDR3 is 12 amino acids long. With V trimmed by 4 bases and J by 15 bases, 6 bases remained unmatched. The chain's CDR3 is CASSSLAGVLFF. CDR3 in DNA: TGTGCCAGCAGCTCGCTAGCGGGAGTTTTGTTCTTC.

The CDR3 nucleotides read TGTGCCAGCAGCTTAGCCGGATTCGAGACCCAGTACTTC. It is translated as CASSLAGFETQYF. The rearrangement joins TRBV7-2 to TRBJ2-5, with D uncertain. V lost 0 bases and J lost 5, with 7 bases in between. Per the germline V gene, CDR1 is SGHTA and CDR2 is FQGNSA. The CDR3 spans 13 residues.

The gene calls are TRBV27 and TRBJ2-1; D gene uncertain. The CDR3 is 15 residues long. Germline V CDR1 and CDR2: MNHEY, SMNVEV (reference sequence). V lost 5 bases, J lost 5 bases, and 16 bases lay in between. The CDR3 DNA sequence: TGTGCCAGCAGTCCCCGGCGTATGGGAAACAATGAGCAGTTCTTC. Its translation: CASSPRRMGNNEQFF.

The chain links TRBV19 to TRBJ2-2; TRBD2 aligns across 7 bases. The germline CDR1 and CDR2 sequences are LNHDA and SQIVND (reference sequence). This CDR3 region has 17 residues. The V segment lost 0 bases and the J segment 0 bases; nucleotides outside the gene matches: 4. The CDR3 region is CASSIDAGATNTGELFF. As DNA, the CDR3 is TGTGCCAGTAGTATAGACGCGGGAGCCACGAACACCGGGGAGCTGTTTTTT.

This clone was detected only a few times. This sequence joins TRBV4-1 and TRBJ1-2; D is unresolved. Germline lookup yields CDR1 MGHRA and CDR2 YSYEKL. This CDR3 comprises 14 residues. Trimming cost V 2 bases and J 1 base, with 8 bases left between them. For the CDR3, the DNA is TGCGCCAGCAGCCAACGCACTGTTAACTATGGCTACACCTTC. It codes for CASSQRTVNYGYTF.

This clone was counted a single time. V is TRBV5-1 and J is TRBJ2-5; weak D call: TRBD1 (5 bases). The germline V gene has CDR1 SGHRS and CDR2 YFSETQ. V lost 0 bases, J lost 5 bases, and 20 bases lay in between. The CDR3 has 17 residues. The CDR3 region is CASSLEDSRWSMETQYF. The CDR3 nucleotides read TGCGCCAGCAGCTTGGAAGACAGCCGGTGGTCCATGGAGACCCAGTACTTC.

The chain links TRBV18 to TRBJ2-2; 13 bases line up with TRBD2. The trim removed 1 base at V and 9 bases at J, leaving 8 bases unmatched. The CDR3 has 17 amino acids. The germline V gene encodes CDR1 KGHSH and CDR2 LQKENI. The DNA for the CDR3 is TGTGCCAGCTCACCACTTCGGACTAGCGGGAGTGTCAGGGAGCTGTTTTTT. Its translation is CASSPLRTSGSVRELFF.

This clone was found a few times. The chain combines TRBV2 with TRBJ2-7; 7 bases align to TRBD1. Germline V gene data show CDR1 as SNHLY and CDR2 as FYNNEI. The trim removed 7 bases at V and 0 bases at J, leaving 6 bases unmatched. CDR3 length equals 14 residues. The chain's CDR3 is CASKPDRSSYEQYF. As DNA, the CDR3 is TGTGCCAGCAAGCCGGACAGGAGCTCCTACGAGCAGTACTTC.

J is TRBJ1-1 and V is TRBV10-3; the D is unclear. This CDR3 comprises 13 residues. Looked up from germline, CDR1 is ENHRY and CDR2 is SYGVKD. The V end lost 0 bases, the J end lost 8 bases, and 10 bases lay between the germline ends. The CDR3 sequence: CAISESTAPEAFF. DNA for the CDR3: TGTGCCATCAGTGAGTCGACGGCTCCCGAAGCTTTCTTT.

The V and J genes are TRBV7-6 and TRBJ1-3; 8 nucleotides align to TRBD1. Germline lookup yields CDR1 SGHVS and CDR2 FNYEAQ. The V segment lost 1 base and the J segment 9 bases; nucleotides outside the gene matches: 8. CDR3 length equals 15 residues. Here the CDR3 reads CASSLVVTGGSTIYF. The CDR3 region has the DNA TGTGCCAGCAGCTTAGTGGTAACAGGGGGATCCACCATATATTTT.

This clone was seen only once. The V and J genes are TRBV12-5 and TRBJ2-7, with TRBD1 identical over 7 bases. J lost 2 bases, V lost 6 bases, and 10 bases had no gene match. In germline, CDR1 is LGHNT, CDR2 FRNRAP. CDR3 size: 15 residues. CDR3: CASGTSRTGTYEQYF. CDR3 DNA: TGTGCTAGTGGGACCTCTAGGACAGGAACCTACGAGCAGTACTTC. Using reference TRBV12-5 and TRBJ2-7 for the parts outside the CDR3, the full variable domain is DARVTQTPRHKVTEMGQEVTMRCQPILGHNTVFWYRQTMMQGLELLAYFRNRAPLDDSGMPKDRFSAEMPDATLATLKIQPSEPRDSAVYFCASGTSRTGTYEQYFGPGTRLTVT.

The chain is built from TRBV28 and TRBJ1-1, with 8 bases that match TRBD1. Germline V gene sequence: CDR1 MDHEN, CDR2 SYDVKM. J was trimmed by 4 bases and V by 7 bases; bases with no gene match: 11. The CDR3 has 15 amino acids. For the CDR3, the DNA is TGTGCCAGCAAACCGACCAGGGGGCTGGTCACTGAAGCTTTCTTT. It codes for CASKPTRGLVTEAFF.

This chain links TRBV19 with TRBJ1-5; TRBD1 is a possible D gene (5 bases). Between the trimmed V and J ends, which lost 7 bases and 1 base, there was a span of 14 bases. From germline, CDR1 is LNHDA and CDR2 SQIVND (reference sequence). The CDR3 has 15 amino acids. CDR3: CASTRGDGSNQPQHF. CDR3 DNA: TGTGCCAGTACCCGGGGGGACGGCAGCAATCAGCCCCAGCATTTT.

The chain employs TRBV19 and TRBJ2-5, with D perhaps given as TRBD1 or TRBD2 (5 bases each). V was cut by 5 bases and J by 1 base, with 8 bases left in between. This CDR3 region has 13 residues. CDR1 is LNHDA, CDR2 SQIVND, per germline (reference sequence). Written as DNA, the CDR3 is TGTGCCAGTAGTTTGGGGGTCCAAGAGACCCAGTACTTC. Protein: CASSLGVQETQYF. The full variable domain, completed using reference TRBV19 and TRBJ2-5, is DGGITQSPKYLFRKEGQNVTLSCEQNLNHDAMYWYRQDPGQGLRLIYYSQIVNDFQKGDIAEGYSVSREKKESFPLTVTSAQKNPTAFYLCASSLGVQETQYFGPGTRLLVL.

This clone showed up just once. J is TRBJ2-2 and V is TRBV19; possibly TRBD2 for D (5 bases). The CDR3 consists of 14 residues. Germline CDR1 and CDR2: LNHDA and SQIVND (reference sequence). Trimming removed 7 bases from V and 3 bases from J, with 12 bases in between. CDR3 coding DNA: TGTGCCAGTACCCTGGACTTCTACACCGGGGAGCTGTTTTTT. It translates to CASTLDFYTGELFF.

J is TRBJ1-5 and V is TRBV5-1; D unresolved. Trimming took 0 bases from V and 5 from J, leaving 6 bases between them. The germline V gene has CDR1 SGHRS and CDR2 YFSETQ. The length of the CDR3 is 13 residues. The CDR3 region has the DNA TGCGCCAGCAGCTTGGAATTTGATCAGCCCCAGCATTTT. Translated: CASSLEFDQPQHF.

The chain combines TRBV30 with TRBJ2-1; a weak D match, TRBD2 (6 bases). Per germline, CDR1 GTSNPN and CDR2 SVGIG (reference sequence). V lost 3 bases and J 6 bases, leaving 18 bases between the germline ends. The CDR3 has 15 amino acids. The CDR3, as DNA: TGTGCCTGGAGGCGGAGGGGACTTGGGGGCAATGAGCAGTTCTTC. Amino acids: CAWRRRGLGGNEQFF.

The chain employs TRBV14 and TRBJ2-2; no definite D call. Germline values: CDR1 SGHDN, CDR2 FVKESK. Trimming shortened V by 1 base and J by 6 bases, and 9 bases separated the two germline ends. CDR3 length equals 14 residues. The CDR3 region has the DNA TGTGCCAGCAGCCAAGTTGCGAGTGCCGGGGAGCTGTTTTTT. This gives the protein CASSQVASAGELFF. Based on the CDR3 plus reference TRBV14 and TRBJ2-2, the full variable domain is EAGVTQFPSHSVIEKGQTVTLRCDPISGHDNLYWYRRVMGKEIKFLLHFVKESKQDESGMPNNRFLAERTGGTYSTLKVQPAELEDSGVYFCASSQVASAGELFFGEGSRLTVL.

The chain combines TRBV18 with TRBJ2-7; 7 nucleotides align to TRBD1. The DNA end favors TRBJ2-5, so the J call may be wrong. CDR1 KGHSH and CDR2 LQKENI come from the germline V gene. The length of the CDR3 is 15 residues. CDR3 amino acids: CASSPRQGTRETQYF. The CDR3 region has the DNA TGTGCCAGCTCACCCAGACAGGGTACAAGAGAGACCCAGTACTTC.